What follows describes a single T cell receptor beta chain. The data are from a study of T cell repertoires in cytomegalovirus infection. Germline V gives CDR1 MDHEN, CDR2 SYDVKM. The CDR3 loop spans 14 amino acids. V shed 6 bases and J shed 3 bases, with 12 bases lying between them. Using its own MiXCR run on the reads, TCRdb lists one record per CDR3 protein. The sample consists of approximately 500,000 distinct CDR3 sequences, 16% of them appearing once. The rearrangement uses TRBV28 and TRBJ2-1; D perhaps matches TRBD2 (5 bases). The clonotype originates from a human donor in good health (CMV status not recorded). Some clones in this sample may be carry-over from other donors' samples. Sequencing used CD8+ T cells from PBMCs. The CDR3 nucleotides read TGTGCCAGCAGGTCGGGAACCCGCTACAATGAGCAGTTCTTC. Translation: CASRSGTRYNEQFF. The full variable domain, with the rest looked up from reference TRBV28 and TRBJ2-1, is DVKVTQSSRYLVKRTGEKVFLECVQDMDHENMFWYRQDPGLGLRLIYFSYDVKMKEKGDIPEGYSVSREKKERFSLILESASTNQTSMYLCASRSGTRYNEQFFGPGTRLTVL.